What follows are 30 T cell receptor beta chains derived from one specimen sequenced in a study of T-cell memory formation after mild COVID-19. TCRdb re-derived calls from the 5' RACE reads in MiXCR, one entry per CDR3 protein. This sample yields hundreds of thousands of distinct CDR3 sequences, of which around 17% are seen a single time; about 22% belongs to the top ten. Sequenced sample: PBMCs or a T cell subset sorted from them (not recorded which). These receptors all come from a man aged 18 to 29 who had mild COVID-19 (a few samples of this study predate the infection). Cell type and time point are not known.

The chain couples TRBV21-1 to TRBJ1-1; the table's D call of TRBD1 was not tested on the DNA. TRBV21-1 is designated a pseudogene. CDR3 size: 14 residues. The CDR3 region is CASSIEQGNTEAFF. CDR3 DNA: TGTGCCAGCAGCATCGAACAGGGGAACACTGAAGCTTTCTTT.

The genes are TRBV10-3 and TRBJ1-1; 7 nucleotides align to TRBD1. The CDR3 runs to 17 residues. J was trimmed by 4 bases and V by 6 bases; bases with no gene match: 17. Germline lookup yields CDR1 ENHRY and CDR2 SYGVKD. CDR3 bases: TGTGCCATCAGCCCCTCCCAGGGGGTTCGCGTCGGCACTGAAGCTTTCTTT. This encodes CAISPSQGVRVGTEAFF.

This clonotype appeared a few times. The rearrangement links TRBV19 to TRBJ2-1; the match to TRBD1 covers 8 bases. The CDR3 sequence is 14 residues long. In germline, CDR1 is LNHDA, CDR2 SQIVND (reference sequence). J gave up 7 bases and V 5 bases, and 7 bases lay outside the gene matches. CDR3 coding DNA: TGTGCCAGTAGTCAGGACAGGGTTGTGAATGAGCAGTTCTTC. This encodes CASSQDRVVNEQFF. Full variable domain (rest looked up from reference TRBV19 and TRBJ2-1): DGGITQSPKYLFRKEGQNVTLSCEQNLNHDAMYWYRQDPGQGLRLIYYSQIVNDFQKGDIAEGYSVSREKKESFPLTVTSAQKNPTAFYLCASSQDRVVNEQFFGPGTRLTVL.

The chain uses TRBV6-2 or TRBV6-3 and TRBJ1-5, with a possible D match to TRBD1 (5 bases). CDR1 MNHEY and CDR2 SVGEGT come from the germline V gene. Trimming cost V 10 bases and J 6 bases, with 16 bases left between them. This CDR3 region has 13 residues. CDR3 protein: CATRGAGAQPQHF. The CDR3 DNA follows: TGTGCCACCCGTGGCGCCGGGGCTCAGCCCCAGCATTTT.

The CDR3 region has the DNA TGTGCCAGCAGCCACCCTTCGGACAGGGATTACGAGCAGTACTTC. The encoded protein is CASSHPSDRDYEQYF. This chain joins TRBV6-2 or TRBV6-3 and TRBJ2-7; 8 positions match TRBD1. J lost 4 bases, V lost 6 bases, and 11 bases had no gene match. The germline CDR1 and CDR2 sequences are MNHEY and SVGEGT. The CDR3 has 15 amino acids.

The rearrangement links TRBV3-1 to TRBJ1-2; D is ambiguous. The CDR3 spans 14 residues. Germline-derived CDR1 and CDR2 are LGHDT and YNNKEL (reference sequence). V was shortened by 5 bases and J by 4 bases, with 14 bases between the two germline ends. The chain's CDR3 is CASSWNDGSYGYTF. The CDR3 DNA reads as TGTGCCAGCAGCTGGAATGACGGATCCTATGGCTACACCTTC.

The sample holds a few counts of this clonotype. The CDR3 region has the DNA TGTGCCAGCAGCCAGACAGGGTTCACTGAAGCTTTCTTT. This gives the protein CASSQTGFTEAFF. J is TRBJ1-1 and V is TRBV7-8, with 7 bases fitting TRBD1. Trimming removed 5 bases from V and 4 bases from J; junction bases left unmatched: 4. From germline, CDR1 is SGHVS and CDR2 FQNEAQ. This CDR3 is built from 13 residues.

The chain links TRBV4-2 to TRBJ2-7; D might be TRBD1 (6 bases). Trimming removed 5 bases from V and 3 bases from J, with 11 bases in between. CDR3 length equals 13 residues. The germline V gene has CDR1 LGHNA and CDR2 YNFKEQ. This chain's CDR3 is CASSKTGDYEQYF. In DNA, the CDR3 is TGTGCCAGCAGCAAGACAGGAGACTACGAGCAGTACTTC.

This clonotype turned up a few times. The CDR3 DNA follows: TGCGCCAGCAGCCAAGATATGGGGGTTGGCTATGGCTACACCTTC. Amino acid sequence: CASSQDMGVGYGYTF. V usage is TRBV4-3 and J usage is TRBJ1-2; tentative D call: TRBD1 (5 bases). Per germline, CDR1 LGHNA and CDR2 YSLEER. This CDR3 comprises 15 residues. The germline V and J ends were trimmed by 0 bases and 4 bases, with 12 bases remaining between them.

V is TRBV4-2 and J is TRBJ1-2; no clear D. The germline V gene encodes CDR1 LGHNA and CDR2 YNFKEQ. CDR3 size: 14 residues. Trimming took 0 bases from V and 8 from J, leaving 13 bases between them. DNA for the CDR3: TGTGCCAGCAGCCAAGATCGGGCAGGTTACGGCTACACCTTC. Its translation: CASSQDRAGYGYTF.

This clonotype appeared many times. The CDR3 DNA is TGTGCCAGCAGCTTGGATAGTAGCGGGAACCAGCAGTTCTTC. The encoded protein is CASSLDSSGNQQFF. J is TRBJ2-1 and V is TRBV5-6; 8 positions agree with TRBD2. CDR1 and CDR2 (germline): SGHDT, YYEEEE. The CDR3 runs to 14 residues. The J segment lost 11 bases and the V segment lost 0 bases, leaving 7 bases of the junction unmatched.

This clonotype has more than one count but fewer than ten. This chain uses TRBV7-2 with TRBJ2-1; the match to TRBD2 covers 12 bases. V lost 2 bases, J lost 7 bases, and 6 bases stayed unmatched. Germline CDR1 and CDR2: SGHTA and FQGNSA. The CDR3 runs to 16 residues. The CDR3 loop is CASSLSSGGAGNEQFF. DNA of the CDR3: TGTGCCAGCAGCTTATCTAGCGGGGGGGCCGGGAATGAGCAGTTCTTC.

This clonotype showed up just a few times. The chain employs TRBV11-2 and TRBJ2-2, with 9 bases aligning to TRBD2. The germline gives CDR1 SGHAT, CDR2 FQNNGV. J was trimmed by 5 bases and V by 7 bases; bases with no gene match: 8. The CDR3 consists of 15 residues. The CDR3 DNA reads TGTGCCAGCACCGATATGGCGGGAGGGACCGGGGAGCTGTTTTTT. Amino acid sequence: CASTDMAGGTGELFF.

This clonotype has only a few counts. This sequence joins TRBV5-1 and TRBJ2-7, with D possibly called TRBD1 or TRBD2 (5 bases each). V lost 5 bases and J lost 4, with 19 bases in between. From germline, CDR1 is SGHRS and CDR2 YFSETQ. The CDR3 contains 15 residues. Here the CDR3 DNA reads TGCGCCAGCAGTTTCGACTCCGGGACGGAATACGAGCAGTACTTC. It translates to CASSFDSGTEYEQYF. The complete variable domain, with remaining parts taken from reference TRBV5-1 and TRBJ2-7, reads KAGVTQTPRYLIKTRGQQVTLSCSPISGHRSVSWYQQTPGQGLQFLFEYFSETQRNKGNFPGRFSGRQFSNSRSEMNVSTLELGDSALYLCASSFDSGTEYEQYFGPGTRLTVT.

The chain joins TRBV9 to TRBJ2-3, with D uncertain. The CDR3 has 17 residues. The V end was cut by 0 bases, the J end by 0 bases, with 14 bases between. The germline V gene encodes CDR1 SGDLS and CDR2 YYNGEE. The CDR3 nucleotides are TGTGCCAGCAGCGTAGCTGGTAGCTGGCCAAGCACAGATACGCAGTATTTT. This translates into CASSVAGSWPSTDTQYF.

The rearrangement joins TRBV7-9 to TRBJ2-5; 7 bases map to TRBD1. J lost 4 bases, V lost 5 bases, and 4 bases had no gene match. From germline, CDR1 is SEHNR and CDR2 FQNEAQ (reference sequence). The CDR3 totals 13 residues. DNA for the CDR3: TGTGCCAGCAGCACGGGACAGCGAGAGACCCAGTACTTC. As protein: CASSTGQRETQYF.

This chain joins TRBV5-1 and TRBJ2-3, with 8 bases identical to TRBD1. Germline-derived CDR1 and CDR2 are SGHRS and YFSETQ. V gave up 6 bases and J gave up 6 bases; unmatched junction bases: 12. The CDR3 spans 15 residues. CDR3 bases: TGCGCCAGCAACCCTGACAGGGGCGGGGTGGATACGCAGTATTTT. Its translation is CASNPDRGGVDTQYF.

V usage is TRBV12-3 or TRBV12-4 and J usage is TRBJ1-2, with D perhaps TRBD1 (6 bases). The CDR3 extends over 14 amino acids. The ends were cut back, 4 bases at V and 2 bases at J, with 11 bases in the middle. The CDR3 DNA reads TGTGCCAGCAGTTGGGGGGGCCCAAACTATGGCTACACCTTC. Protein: CASSWGGPNYGYTF.

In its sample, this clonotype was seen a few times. DNA for the CDR3: TGCAGCGTTGAACGAAGGGTGGGTTCCCGGGAGACCCAGTACTTC. Amino acid sequence: CSVERRVGSRETQYF. V and J are TRBV29-1 and TRBJ2-5; D remains unclear. The V gene's germline CDR1 is SQVTM and CDR2 ANQGSEA. This CDR3 is built from 15 residues. V lost 2 bases, J lost 5 bases, and 18 bases lay in between.

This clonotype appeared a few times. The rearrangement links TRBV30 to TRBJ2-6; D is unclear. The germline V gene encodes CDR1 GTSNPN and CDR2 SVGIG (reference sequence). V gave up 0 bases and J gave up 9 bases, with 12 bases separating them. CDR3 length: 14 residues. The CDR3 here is CAWSVGITRNVLTF. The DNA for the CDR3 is TGTGCCTGGAGTGTAGGGATAACACGCAACGTCCTGACTTTC.

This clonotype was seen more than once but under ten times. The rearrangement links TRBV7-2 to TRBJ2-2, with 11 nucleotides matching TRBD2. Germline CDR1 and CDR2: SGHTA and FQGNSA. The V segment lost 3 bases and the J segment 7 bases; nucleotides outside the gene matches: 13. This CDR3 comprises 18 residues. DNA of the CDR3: TGTGCCAGCAGCTTCCCCCACGGGACTAGCGGATTCGACGGGGAGCTGTTTTTT. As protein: CASSFPHGTSGFDGELFF.

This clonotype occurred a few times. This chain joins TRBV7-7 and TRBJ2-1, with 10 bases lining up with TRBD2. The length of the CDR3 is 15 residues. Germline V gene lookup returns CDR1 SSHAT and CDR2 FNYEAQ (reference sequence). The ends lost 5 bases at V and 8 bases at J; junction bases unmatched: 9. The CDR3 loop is CASSLTSGATDEQFF. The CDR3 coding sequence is TGTGCCAGCAGCCTTACTAGCGGGGCTACTGATGAGCAGTTCTTC.

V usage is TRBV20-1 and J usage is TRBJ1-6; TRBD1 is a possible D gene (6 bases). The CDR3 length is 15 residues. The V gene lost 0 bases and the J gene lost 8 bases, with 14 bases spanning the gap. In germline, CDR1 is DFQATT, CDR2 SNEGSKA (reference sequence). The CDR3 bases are TGCAGTGCTAGAGATCGCACCAGGGGCGATTCACCCCTCCACTTT. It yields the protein CSARDRTRGDSPLHF.

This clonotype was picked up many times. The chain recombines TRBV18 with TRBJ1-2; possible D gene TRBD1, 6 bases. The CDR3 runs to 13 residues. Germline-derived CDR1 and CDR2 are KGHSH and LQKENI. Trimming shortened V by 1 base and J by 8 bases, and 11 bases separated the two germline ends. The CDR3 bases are TGTGCCAGCTCACCACAGGGGGACAACGGCTACACCTTC. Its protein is CASSPQGDNGYTF.

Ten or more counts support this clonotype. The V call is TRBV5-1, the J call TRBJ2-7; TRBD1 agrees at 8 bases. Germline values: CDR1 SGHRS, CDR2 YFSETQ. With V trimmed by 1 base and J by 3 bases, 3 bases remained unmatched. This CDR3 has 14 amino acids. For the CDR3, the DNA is TGCGCCAGCAGCTTGACAGGGGGAATCTACGAGCAGTACGTC. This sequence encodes CASSLTGGIYEQYV.

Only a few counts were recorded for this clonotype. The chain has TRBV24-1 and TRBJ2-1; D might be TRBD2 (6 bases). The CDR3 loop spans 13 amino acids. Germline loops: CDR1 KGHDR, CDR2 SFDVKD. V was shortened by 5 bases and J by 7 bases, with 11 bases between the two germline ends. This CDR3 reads CATSGTGTNEQFF. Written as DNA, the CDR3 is TGTGCCACCAGTGGGACGGGGACTAATGAGCAGTTCTTC.

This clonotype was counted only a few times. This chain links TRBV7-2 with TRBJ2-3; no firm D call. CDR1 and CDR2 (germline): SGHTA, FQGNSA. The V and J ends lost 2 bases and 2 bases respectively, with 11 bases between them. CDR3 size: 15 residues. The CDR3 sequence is CASSLLHTSTDTQYF. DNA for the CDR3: TGTGCCAGCAGCTTACTCCACACCTCCACAGATACGCAGTATTTT.

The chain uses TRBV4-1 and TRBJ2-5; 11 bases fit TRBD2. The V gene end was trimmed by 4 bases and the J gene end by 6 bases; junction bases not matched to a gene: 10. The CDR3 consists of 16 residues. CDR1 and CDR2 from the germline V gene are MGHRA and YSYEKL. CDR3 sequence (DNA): TGCGCCAGCAGCCCGACTGGGCTAGCGGGGGGAAAGACCCAGTACTTC. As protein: CASSPTGLAGGKTQYF.

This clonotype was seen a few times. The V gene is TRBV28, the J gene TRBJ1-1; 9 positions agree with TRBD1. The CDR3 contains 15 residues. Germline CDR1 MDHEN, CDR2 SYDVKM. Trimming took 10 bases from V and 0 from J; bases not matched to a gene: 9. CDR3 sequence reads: CATRYRQGVNTEAFF. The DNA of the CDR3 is TGTGCCACCCGATACCGACAGGGGGTGAACACTGAAGCTTTCTTT.

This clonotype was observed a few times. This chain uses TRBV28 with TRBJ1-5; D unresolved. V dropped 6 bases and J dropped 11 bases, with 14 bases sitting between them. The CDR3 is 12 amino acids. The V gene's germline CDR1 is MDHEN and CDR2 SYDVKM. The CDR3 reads CASSGPLRSQHF. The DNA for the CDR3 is TGTGCCAGCAGCGGGCCCCTAAGGTCCCAGCATTTT.